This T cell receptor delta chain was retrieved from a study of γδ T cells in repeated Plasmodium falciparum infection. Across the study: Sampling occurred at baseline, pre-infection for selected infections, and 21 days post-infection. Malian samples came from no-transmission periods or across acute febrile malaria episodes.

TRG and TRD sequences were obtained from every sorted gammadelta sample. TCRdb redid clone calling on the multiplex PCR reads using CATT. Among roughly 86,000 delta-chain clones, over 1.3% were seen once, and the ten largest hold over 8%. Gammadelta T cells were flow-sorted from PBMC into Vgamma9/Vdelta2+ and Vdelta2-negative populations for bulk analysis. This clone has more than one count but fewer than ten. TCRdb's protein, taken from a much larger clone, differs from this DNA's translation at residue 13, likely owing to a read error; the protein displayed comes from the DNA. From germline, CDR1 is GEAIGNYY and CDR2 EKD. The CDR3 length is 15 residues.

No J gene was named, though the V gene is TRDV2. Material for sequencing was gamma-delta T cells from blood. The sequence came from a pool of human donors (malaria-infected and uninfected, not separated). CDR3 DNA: TGTGCCTGTGATCAGATACCCTGGGACACCCGACAGACGTTTTTC. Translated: CACDQIPWDTRQTFF.